This T cell receptor (beta chain) was retrieved from a study of Ad26.COV2.S vaccination and SARS-CoV-2 variants. Repertoires were generated with immunoSEQ multiplex PCR, while TCRdb's copy carries only in-frame clones and drops some. The sample yields some 330,000 clones, 85% to 90% seen once. CDR1 is MNHEY and CDR2 is SVGEGT in the germline V gene. This CDR3 contains 17 residues. Trimming stripped 0 bases from V and 1 base from J, with 12 bases between. As to this clone: Its antigen is unidentified.

The treatment here: around 19 received Ad26.COV2.S at low or high dose, single or two shots; about 5 received placebo; per-sample allocation not given. The study sampled participants on day 63 after the first vaccine or placebo injection. Study-level findings and limits: People who got the vaccine or the placebo had similar non-spike TCR breadth.

The sequence came from a person between 18 and 60 years old who received the Ad26.COV2.S COVID-19 vaccine or a placebo. Material: peripheral blood, obtained in a trial of Ad26.COV2.S vaccine versus placebo. V usage is TRBV6-2 or TRBV6-3 and J usage is TRBJ2-2; D unresolved. CDR3 region: CASSYSNRQLNTGELFF. The CDR3 DNA reads TGTGCCAGCAGTTACTCGAACCGGCAGCTGAACACCGGGGAGCTGTTTTTT.